Following are 4 T cell receptor beta chains from one sample sequenced in a study of cytomegalovirus exposure and HLA in healthy donors. Produced via immunoSEQ multiplex PCR; TCRdb's table is partial and in-frame only. The sample lists roughly 120,000 clones, about 94% seen once, with more than 0.9% in the top ten. Sequences were obtained from PBMCs. These TCRs come from a woman aged 18-29 years in good health and CMV-seronegative.

CDR3 in amino acids: CASSVTVNTEAFF. The CDR3 region has the DNA TGTGCCAGCAGTGTTACAGTTAACACTGAAGCTTTCTTT. J is TRBJ1-1 and V is TRBV6-4; unclear D gene. Per the germline V gene, CDR1 is MRHNA and CDR2 is SNTAGT. V was clipped by 4 bases and J by 2 bases, with 8 bases between them. The length of the CDR3 is 13 residues.

The CDR3 DNA follows: TGTGCCAGCACCTATAGCGCCACACACTACGAGCAGTACTTC. Its translation: CASTYSATHYEQYF. The rearrangement links TRBV13 to TRBJ2-7; a possible D gene is TRBD2 (5 bases). Germline V gene lookup returns CDR1 PRHDT and CDR2 FYEKMQ (reference sequence). Trimming removed 7 bases at V and 3 bases at J, with 16 bases between. CDR3 length: 14 residues.

The chain joins TRBV6-5 to TRBJ1-5; no firm D call. Trimming shortened V by 6 bases and J by 7 bases, and 19 bases separated the two germline ends. The CDR3 has 15 residues. Germline-derived CDR1 and CDR2 are MNHEY and SVGAGI. CDR3 sequence: CASSREGRVGQPQHF. The CDR3 DNA follows: TGTGCCAGCAGCCGAGAGGGCCGAGTCGGACAGCCCCAGCATTTT.

This chain uses TRBV7-9 with TRBJ1-4; no clear D gene. The CDR3 is 14 residues long. The ends were cut back, 0 bases at V and 8 bases at J, with 10 bases in the middle. Germline assignment: CDR1 SEHNR and CDR2 FQNEAQ (reference sequence). CDR3 protein: CASSLATRVEKLFF. CDR3 bases: TGTGCCAGCAGCTTAGCTACGAGGGTGGAAAAACTGTTTTTT.